This T cell receptor (beta chain) stems from a study of T cell responses to AZD1222 COVID-19 vaccine. Clones were sequenced by immunoSEQ multiplex PCR, and TCRdb holds only the in-frame ones, with some missing. This repertoire shows approximately 170,000 clones, approximately 90% found once; its top ten account for about 4.2%. The CDR3 length is 14 residues. V lost 3 bases and J lost 3; bases outside the gene matches: 5. Germline V gives CDR1 SGHNT, CDR2 YYREEE (reference sequence). Study results and caveats: With two AZD1222 doses given, Spike-specific TCR breadth and depth both rose. Close to half of spike-specific TCRs reportedly recognize unmutated variant regions. Donors skewed white British and female; clonal diversity was possibly underestimated. Spike regions recognized by vaccine-associated CD4 TCRs spanned the protein, led by 160-218 and 743-854.

Of note for this clone: The antigen is undetermined.

Sequencing was performed on peripheral blood, taken on day 0 of AZD1222 vaccination. V usage is TRBV5-4 and J usage is TRBJ2-5; 7 nucleotides agree with TRBD1. The clonotype comes from an adult in good health. Here the CDR3 reads CASSSAGTEETQYF. The CDR3 nucleotides read TGTGCCAGCAGCTCAGCCGGGACAGAAGAGACCCAGTACTTC.